The 8 T cell receptor beta chains in this list originate from one sample, sequenced in a study of Graves' ophthalmopathy and Graves' hyperthyroidism. The TCR beta CDR3 regions underwent amplification from RNA transcripts. HTBI primers served in a first-round RT-PCR, which a second-round multiplex PCR followed. From the multiplex PCR reads, TCRdb called clonotypes with MiXCR, one entry per CDR3 protein. The sample has some 1.1 million distinct CDR3 sequences; about 38% are singletons. The sample was peripheral blood or thyroid tissue (not recorded which). These TCRs come from an adult man with Graves' hyperthyroidism.

The V gene is TRBV10-3, the J gene TRBJ1-6; D is possibly TRBD1 (5 bases). Germline CDR1 ENHRY, CDR2 SYGVKD. This CDR3 is 16 amino acids long. V was trimmed by 10 bases and J by 8 bases, leaving 24 bases between them. CDR3 nucleotides: TGTGCCACCCATTCGGGGTTCGGGGCACGGGATTCACCCCTCCACTTT. Translated, it gives CATHSGFGARDSPLHF.

This clonotype was seen at least ten times. This chain links TRBV9 with TRBJ2-6; D unresolved. V gave up 6 bases and J gave up 1 base, with 11 bases separating them. The CDR3 is 15 residues long. Germline assignment: CDR1 SGDLS and CDR2 YYNGEE. CDR3 region: CASTSDGSGANVLTF. Here the CDR3 DNA reads TGTGCCAGCACCTCGGACGGGTCTGGGGCCAACGTCCTGACTTTC.

This clonotype was seen more than once but under ten times. The chain carries TRBV11-2 and TRBJ1-2; D is unclear. The V gene's germline CDR1 is SGHAT and CDR2 FQNNGV. The CDR3 spans 15 residues. Trimming left V 3 bases short and J 4 bases short, with 15 bases between. This CDR3 is CASSLVGELIYGYTF. DNA for the CDR3: TGTGCCAGCAGCTTGGTTGGGGAGCTAATCTATGGCTACACCTTC. Full variable domain (rest looked up from reference TRBV11-2 and TRBJ1-2): EAGVAQSPRYKIIEKRQSVAFWCNPISGHATLYWYQQILGQGPKLLIQFQNNGVVDDSQLPKDRFSAERLKGVDSTLKIQPAKLEDSAVYLCASSLVGELIYGYTFGSGTRLTVV.

This chain joins TRBV24-1 and TRBJ2-3, with 10 bases aligning to TRBD2. This CDR3 has 18 amino acids. CDR1 KGHDR and CDR2 SFDVKD come from the germline V gene. V was pared by 3 bases and J by 1 base, with 9 bases of the junction left unmatched. The CDR3 loop is CATSDGNRLAGGTDTQYF. DNA of the CDR3: TGTGCCACCAGTGATGGGAACCGACTAGCGGGTGGCACAGATACGCAGTATTTT.

This clonotype was recorded at least ten times. The CDR3 nucleotides read TGCAGCGTTCATCCGGGGCAAGGGGATCAGCCCCAGCATTTT. This translates into CSVHPGQGDQPQHF. This chain connects TRBV29-1 to TRBJ1-5, with D maybe TRBD1 (5 bases). Germline CDR1 and CDR2: SQVTM and ANQGSEA. V dropped 5 bases and J dropped 5 bases, with 16 bases sitting between them. CDR3 size: 14 residues.

This clonotype was detected a few times. The chain recombines TRBV20-1 with TRBJ1-3; the D gene is possibly TRBD1 (5 bases). Per the germline V gene, CDR1 is DFQATT and CDR2 is SNEGSKA (reference sequence). Trimming shortened V by 3 bases and J by 0 bases, and 12 bases separated the two germline ends. The CDR3 loop spans 15 amino acids. CDR3 nucleotide sequence: TGCAGTGCTAGGGCTACAGGACCCTCTGGAAACACCATATATTTT. Amino acid sequence: CSARATGPSGNTIYF.

This clonotype was recorded at least ten times. The CDR3 sequence: CASSGRGTSSYNSPLHF. Here the CDR3 DNA reads TGTGCCAGCAGCGGTCGGGGGACAAGCTCCTATAATTCACCCCTCCACTTT. The rearrangement uses TRBV7-2 and TRBJ1-6; a weak D match, TRBD1 (6 bases). V lost 5 bases to trimming and J lost 0 bases, with 14 bases between them. This CDR3 is 17 amino acids long. Germline V gene lookup returns CDR1 SGHTA and CDR2 FQGNSA.

In its sample, this clonotype was seen a few times. A much larger clone is a single base away; this may be a read error. The chain combines TRBV20-1 with TRBJ2-6; D remains unclear. CDR1 DFQATT and CDR2 SNEGSKA come from the germline V gene (reference sequence). The length of the CDR3 is 14 residues. Trimming stripped 2 bases from V and 0 bases from J, with 5 bases between. The CDR3 region is CSARTDSGANVLTF. In nucleotides, the CDR3 is TGCAGTGCTAGAACAGACTCTGGGGCCAACGTCCTGACTTTC.